This passage covers 18 T cell receptor beta chains from one sample sequenced in a study of OX40 agonist ivuxolimab in advanced cancers. TCRdb keeps only in-frame clones here, not all; method: immunoSEQ multiplex PCR. The data contain tens of thousands of clones, 87% of them seen just once; the ten biggest clones take up 1.3%. This specimen consisted of CD4+ or CD8+ T cells sorted from blood, obtained in a trial of the OX40 agonist ivuxolimab. The receptors come from an adult with an advanced solid tumor such as melanoma, head and neck, liver or kidney cancer.

The J gene is TRBJ2-1, the V gene TRBV4-1, with TRBD2 identical over 10 bases. The CDR3 sequence is 15 residues long. The junction had 4 bases not matched to a gene; V was cut back by 2 bases and J by 6 bases. Germline CDR1 reads MGHRA; CDR2 reads YSYEKL. CDR3 sequence (DNA): TGCGCCAGCAGCCAACTAGCGGGGGCCTCCAATGAGCAGTTCTTC. Amino acid sequence: CASSQLAGASNEQFF.

This clone was counted a single time. The chain recombines TRBV30 with TRBJ2-1, with 11 bases matching TRBD2. Germline V CDR1 and CDR2: GTSNPN, SVGIG (reference sequence). V lost 1 base, J lost 4 bases, and 3 bases stayed unmatched. CDR3 size: 15 residues. CDR3 loop: CAWSGLAGIYNEQFF. The CDR3 bases are TGTGCCTGGAGTGGACTAGCGGGGATATACAATGAGCAGTTCTTC.

The chain employs TRBV19 and TRBJ2-7, with D possibly called TRBD1 or TRBD2 (5 bases each). Trimming took off 3 bases at V and 4 bases at J, with 10 bases between the two ends. This CDR3 region has 13 residues. Germline V gene data show CDR1 as LNHDA and CDR2 as SQIVND (reference sequence). CDR3 sequence reads: CASSIRGRYEQYF. The CDR3, as DNA: TGTGCCAGTAGTATCCGGGGCCGATACGAGCAGTACTTC.

CDR3 sequence (DNA): TGTGCCATCAGTGATCCGGGACTAACCAATGAGCAGTTCTTC. Translating it yields CAISDPGLTNEQFF. The gene calls are TRBV10-3 and TRBJ2-1; 7 positions match TRBD2. The CDR3 contains 14 residues. Germline values: CDR1 ENHRY, CDR2 SYGVKD. With V trimmed by 3 bases and J by 6 bases, 5 bases remained unmatched.

The rearrangement joins TRBV6-5 to TRBJ1-1; D gene uncertain. V was pared by 2 bases and J by 8 bases, with 15 bases between. This CDR3 comprises 14 residues. From germline, CDR1 is MNHEY and CDR2 SVGAGI. Written as DNA, the CDR3 is TGTGCCAGCAGTTACACGAGTAACACCGGCGAAGCTTTCTTT. It codes for CASSYTSNTGEAFF.

The gene calls are TRBV7-2 and TRBJ2-7; TRBD1 or TRBD2 may be the D gene (5 bases each). Germline lookup yields CDR1 SGHTA and CDR2 FQGNSA. Trimming took 4 bases from V and 6 from J, leaving 19 bases between them. This CDR3 has 15 residues. CDR3 DNA: TGTGCCAGCAGCTCACCCGGGACGCCCACGGGCGAGCAGTACTTC. Translated, it gives CASSSPGTPTGEQYF. Full variable domain (rest looked up from reference TRBV7-2 and TRBJ2-7): GAGVSQSPSNKVTEKGKDVELRCDPISGHTALYWYRQSLGQGLEFLIYFQGNSAPDKSGLPSDRFSAERTGGSVSTLTIQRTQQEDSAVYLCASSSPGTPTGEQYFGPGTRLTVT.

The sample holds a few counts of this clone. Other DNA sequences within the sample encode an identical CDR3. The chain employs TRBV9 and TRBJ1-4; TRBD1 might be the D (6 bases). The V and J ends lost 0 bases and 7 bases respectively, with 10 bases between them. The germline V gene has CDR1 SGDLS and CDR2 YYNGEE. This CDR3 spans 14 amino acids. DNA for the CDR3: TGTGCCAGCAGCGTAGAACAGGGCGGTGAAAAACTGTTTTTT. This gives the protein CASSVEQGGEKLFF.

The chain has TRBV7-2 and TRBJ2-5; D is perhaps TRBD1 (5 bases). V was cut by 2 bases and J by 5 bases, with 12 bases left in between. Germline loops: CDR1 SGHTA, CDR2 FQGNSA. This CDR3 spans 14 amino acids. The CDR3 nucleotides are TGTGCCAGCAGCTTATGGAGCAGGGTGGAGACCCAGTACTTC. This sequence encodes CASSLWSRVETQYF.

This rearrangement joins TRBV11-2 to TRBJ2-7; 8 positions agree with TRBD2. V was clipped by 0 bases and J by 4 bases; unmatched bases: 14. Germline-derived CDR1 and CDR2 are SGHAT and FQNNGV. This CDR3 spans 18 amino acids. CDR3 protein: CASSLEAPRTGGPYEQYF. The DNA of the CDR3 is TGTGCCAGCAGCTTAGAGGCCCCCAGAACGGGAGGGCCGTACGAGCAGTACTTC.

This clone showed up just once. The junction and the germline gene differ at one end; a read error may be behind it. The chain joins TRBV7-7 to TRBJ2-1, with a possible D match to TRBD2 (5 bases). The CDR3 is 12 amino acids. Germline V CDR1 and CDR2: SSHAT, FNYEAQ (reference sequence). The CDR3 loop is CASSPGGSEQFF. The CDR3 DNA is TGTGCTAGCAGCCCCGGTGGGAGTGAGCAGTTCTTC.

CDR3 amino acids: CASKESGVYEQYF. The CDR3 DNA sequence: TGTGCCAGCAAAGAAAGCGGGGTTTACGAGCAGTACTTC. The chain has TRBV6-5 and TRBJ2-7; 7 nucleotides agree with TRBD2. The trim removed 7 bases at V and 4 bases at J, leaving 7 bases unmatched. This CDR3 contains 13 residues. In germline, CDR1 is MNHEY, CDR2 SVGAGI.

The chain recombines TRBV2 with TRBJ2-5; 7 bases fit TRBD2. The CDR3 has 15 residues. Germline CDR1 is SNHLY and CDR2 is FYNNEI. V trimming: 7 bases; J trimming: 0 bases; junction bases outside the gene matches: 8. DNA of the CDR3: TGTGCCAGCACCCGGACTAGAGAGTACCAAGAGACCCAGTACTTC. This codes for CASTRTREYQETQYF.

The gene calls are TRBV6-9 and TRBJ2-7; no firm D call. Trimming took 3 bases from V and 2 from J, leaving 11 bases between them. CDR1 is MNHGY and CDR2 is SVAAGI in the germline V gene. This CDR3 comprises 14 residues. CDR3 nucleotides: TGTGCCAGCAGTTACTCTGCACGTACCTACGAGCAGTACTTC. This translates into CASSYSARTYEQYF.

The CDR3 is CASSLGREWETQYF. The DNA of the CDR3 is TGTGCCAGCAGCTTAGGGCGGGAGTGGGAGACCCAGTACTTC. V is TRBV7-2 and J is TRBJ2-5; TRBD2 matches at 7 bases. This CDR3 is 14 amino acids long. Germline CDR1 reads SGHTA; CDR2 reads FQGNSA. V trimming: 1 base; J trimming: 5 bases; junction bases outside the gene matches: 4.

This chain connects TRBV5-1 to TRBJ2-3; D is uncertain. CDR1 SGHRS and CDR2 YFSETQ come from the germline V gene. The V gene lost 0 bases and the J gene lost 6 bases, with 8 bases spanning the gap. The CDR3 covers 13 residues. The DNA of the CDR3 is TGCGCCAGCAGCTTGGGGCGTGCGGATACGCAGTATTTT. Translated, it gives CASSLGRADTQYF.

The chain combines TRBV30 with TRBJ1-5; 7 positions match TRBD1. Germline trimming cut 5 bases from V and 3 bases from J; bases unmatched to any gene: 4. The CDR3 consists of 13 residues. Germline V gives CDR1 GTSNPN, CDR2 SVGIG (reference sequence). The CDR3 DNA sequence: TGTGCCTGGGCACAGGGGCACAATCAGCCCCAGCATTTT. This gives the protein CAWAQGHNQPQHF.

Concerning this clone: Other DNA sequences in this specimen translate into the identical CDR3. The chain couples TRBV14 to TRBJ2-7, with 13 bases that match TRBD2. Germline V gene lookup returns CDR1 SGHDN and CDR2 FVKESK. Trimming at V came to 1 base and at J to 7 bases, leaving 4 bases not matched to a gene. The CDR3 length is 15 residues. The CDR3: CASSQGLGLAGEQYF. The CDR3 bases are TGTGCCAGCAGCCAAGGATTGGGACTAGCGGGAGAGCAGTACTTC.

The J gene is TRBJ2-7, the V gene TRBV23-1; 8 bases line up with TRBD2. TRBV23-1 qualifies as an ORF whose function is uncertain. V was pared by 0 bases and J by 2 bases, with 6 bases of the junction left unmatched. The CDR3 contains 16 residues. The chain's CDR3 is CASSQSEIAGPYEQYF. The CDR3 DNA sequence: TGCGCCAGCAGTCAATCGGAAATAGCGGGGCCCTACGAGCAGTACTTC.